This T cell receptor (beta chain) was documented in a study of blood T cell repertoires in COVID-19. Study background: Researchers got acute and convalescent COVID-19 samples from the United States, Italy and Spain. From T cells, B-cell-depleted T cells, or PBMCs came the material, which was cDNA or gDNA.

Using immunoSEQ multiplex PCR, the repertoire was profiled, and TCRdb retains in-frame clones only, with some absent. The sample includes 150,000 to 200,000 clones, roughly nine tenths of them seen just once. Material for sequencing was peripheral blood. The clonotype comes from a man aged 65-85 years with acute or convalescent COVID-19.

The CDR3 coding sequence is TGTGCCAGCTCACCAGCCAGGAATCAGCCCCAGCATTTT. Translation: CASSPARNQPQHF. The V call is TRBV18, the J call TRBJ1-5; no firm D call. The CDR3 runs 13 residues. Germline V lookup: CDR1 KGHSH, CDR2 LQKENI. Trimming took off 2 bases at V and 4 bases at J, with 6 bases between the two ends.